What follows is one T cell receptor (beta chain) and its context. Its antigen specificity is not known. Per-base quality was not reported, and no clone a single base away is much larger than it. At the DNA level, this CDR3 is encoded by other sequences in the same sample as well. The immunoSEQ Assay, a bias-controlled multiplex PCR, was used to amplify TCRbeta CDR3 regions from genomic DNA. The study's processing was this. Within the assay, amplification of reference gene primers was used to estimate how many nucleated cells each sample contained. To quantify the absolute abundance of each unique TCRbeta CDR3 rearrangement, sequence reads were collapsed and filtered. For each sample, productive Simpson clonality was calculated as the square root of Simpson's diversity index across productive rearrangements. TCRdb obtained this table from immuneACCESS and retained in-frame rearrangements with V and J assigned. These tables miss some clones; where compared with another copy, unresolved V genes account for less than half of the shortfall, and the remainder is unexplained. The D gene and trimming were derived from the DNA, and the V and J assignments and clone size from that table. In this sample the table shows around 270,000 clones, 84% of which occur a single time. The ten largest clones add up to 4% to 4.5% of the sample.

These data belong to a study of blood T cell repertoires in COVID-19 (dated by TCRdb to 2018 to 2021). Some background on the complete study: Collaborator samples came from the United States, Italy and Spain and covered acute and convalescent phases of COVID-19. Subjects who had been exposed to COVID-19, were actively infected with it, or had recovered from it provided the deeply sampled blood TCRbeta repertoires that made up the dataset. The repertoires were released in a freely available public database meant as a resource for research on the immune response to SARS-CoV-2. Samples were obtained from the ongoing ImmuneRACE study (first 160 participants) and from over a thousand subjects provided by 6 global collaborators. The material from the prospective study consisted of cDNA or gDNA derived from T cells, B-cell-depleted T cells, or PBMCs. Where available, HLA class I and class II types were taken from metadata supplied by the sample provider and were not determined by assay-based typing. Sample metadata almost always included a de-identified subject ID, COVID-19 status, age in years and sex.

Taken from the germline V gene, the CDR1 and CDR2 loops are SGDLS and YYNGEE. Between the V and J ends, shortened by 0 bases and 5 bases respectively, the junction contains 5 bases. The cysteine opens and the phenylalanine closes a CDR3 of 12 amino acids. Of the read, only the CDR3 DNA is kept; its 36 bases are in frame from base 1. What the study reported, not specific to this receptor: How much clinical and demographic metadata was included differed by source and by participant, and the metadata was provided uncurated.

Each collaborating institution followed its own protocols to collect whole blood in K2EDTA tubes. For TCRbeta analysis, collaborators shipped samples as frozen whole blood, isolated PBMCs, or DNA extracted from either of those sample types. The receptor was derived from a man in his sixties with acute or convalescent COVID-19. The source material was peripheral blood. In this chain, TRBV9 is recombined with TRBJ2-5; the D gene assignment is ambiguous. The DNA sequence reads TGTGCCAGCAGCGTAGGTGGCGAGACCCAGTACTTC. Its product reads: CASSVGGETQYF.